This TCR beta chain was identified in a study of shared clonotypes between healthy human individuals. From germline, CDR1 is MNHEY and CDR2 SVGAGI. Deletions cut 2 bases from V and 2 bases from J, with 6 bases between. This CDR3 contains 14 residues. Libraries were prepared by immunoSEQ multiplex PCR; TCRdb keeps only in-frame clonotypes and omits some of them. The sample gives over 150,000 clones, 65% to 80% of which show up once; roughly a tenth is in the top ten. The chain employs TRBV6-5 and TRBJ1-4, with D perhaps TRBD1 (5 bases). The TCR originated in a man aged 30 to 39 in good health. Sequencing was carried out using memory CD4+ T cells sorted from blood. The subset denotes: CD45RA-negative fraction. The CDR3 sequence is CASSYGGTNEKLFF. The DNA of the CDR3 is TGTGCCAGCAGTTACGGGGGGACTAATGAAAAACTGTTTTTT.